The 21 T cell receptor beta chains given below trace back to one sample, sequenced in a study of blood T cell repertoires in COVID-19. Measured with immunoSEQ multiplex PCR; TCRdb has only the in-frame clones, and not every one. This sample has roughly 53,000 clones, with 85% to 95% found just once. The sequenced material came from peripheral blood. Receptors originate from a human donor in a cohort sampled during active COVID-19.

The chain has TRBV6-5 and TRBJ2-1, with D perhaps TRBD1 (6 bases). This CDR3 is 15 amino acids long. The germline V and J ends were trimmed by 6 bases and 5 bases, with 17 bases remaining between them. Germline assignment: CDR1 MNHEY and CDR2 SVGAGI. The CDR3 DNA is TGTGCCAGCAGGACACAGGGCCTTGCCCACAATGAGCAGTTCTTC. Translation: CASRTQGLAHNEQFF.

The CDR3 loop is CASNQRDSPLYGYTF. CDR3 bases: TGTGCCAGTAACCAGAGGGACAGCCCCCTCTATGGCTACACCTTC. This chain connects TRBV19 to TRBJ1-2; 7 bases agree with TRBD1. Germline V gives CDR1 LNHDA, CDR2 SQIVND (reference sequence). J was trimmed by 4 bases and V by 7 bases; bases with no gene match: 12. This CDR3 is 15 amino acids long.

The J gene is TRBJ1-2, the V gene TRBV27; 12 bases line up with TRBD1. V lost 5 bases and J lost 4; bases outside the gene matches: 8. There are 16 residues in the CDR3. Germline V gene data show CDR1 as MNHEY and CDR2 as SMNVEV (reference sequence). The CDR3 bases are TGTGCCAGCAGTCAGGGGACAGGGGGCCGTTCCTATGGCTACACCTTC. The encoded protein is CASSQGTGGRSYGYTF.

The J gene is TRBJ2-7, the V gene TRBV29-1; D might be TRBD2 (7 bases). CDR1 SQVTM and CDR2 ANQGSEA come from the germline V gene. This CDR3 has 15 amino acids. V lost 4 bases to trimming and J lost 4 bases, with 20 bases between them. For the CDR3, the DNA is TGCAGCGTTGCTGGGAGGGGGACGGGAAGGTACGAGCAGTACTTC. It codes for CSVAGRGTGRYEQYF.

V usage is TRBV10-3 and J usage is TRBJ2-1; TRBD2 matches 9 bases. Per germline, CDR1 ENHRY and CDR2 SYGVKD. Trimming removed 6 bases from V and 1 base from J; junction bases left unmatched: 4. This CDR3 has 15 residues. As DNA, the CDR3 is TGTGCCATCAGCTATAGCGGGAGATCCTACAATGAGCAGTTCTTC. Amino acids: CAISYSGRSYNEQFF.

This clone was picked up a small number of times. The CDR3 DNA reads TGTGCCAGCAGCACCGCTCCTACAGGGCTAGGGAGCAATCAGCCCCAGCATTTT. Translation: CASSTAPTGLGSNQPQHF. The chain employs TRBV5-6 and TRBJ1-5; possible D gene TRBD1, 6 bases. Trimming took 4 bases from V and 1 from J, leaving 21 bases between them. CDR3 length: 18 residues. Germline CDR1 is SGHDT and CDR2 is YYEEEE.

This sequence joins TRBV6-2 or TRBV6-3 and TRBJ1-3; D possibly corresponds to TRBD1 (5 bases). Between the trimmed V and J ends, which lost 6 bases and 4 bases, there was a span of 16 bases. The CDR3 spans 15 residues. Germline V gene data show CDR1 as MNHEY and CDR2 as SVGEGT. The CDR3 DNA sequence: TGTGCCAGCAGGTACGGACATGTGCTAGGAAACACCATATATTTT. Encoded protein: CASRYGHVLGNTIYF.

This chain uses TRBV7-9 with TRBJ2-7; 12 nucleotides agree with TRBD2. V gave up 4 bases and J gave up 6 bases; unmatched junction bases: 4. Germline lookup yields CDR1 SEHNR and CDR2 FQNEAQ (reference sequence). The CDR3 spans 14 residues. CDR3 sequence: CASSSLAGGGEQYV. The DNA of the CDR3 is TGTGCCAGCAGCTCCCTAGCGGGGGGGGGCGAGCAGTACGTC.

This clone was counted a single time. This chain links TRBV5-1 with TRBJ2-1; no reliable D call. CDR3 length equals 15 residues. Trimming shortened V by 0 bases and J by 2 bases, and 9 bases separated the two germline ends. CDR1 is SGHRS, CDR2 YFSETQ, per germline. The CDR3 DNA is TGCGCCAGCAGCTTGGCCCTAGAAACCTACAATGAGCAGTTCTTC. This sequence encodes CASSLALETYNEQFF.

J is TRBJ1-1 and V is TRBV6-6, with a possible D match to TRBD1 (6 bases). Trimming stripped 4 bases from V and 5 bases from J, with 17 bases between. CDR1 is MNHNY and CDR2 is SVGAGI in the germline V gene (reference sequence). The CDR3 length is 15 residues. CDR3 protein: CASSSYTGRGTEAFF. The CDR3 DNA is TGTGCCAGCAGTTCATATACAGGGAGGGGGACTGAAGCTTTCTTT.

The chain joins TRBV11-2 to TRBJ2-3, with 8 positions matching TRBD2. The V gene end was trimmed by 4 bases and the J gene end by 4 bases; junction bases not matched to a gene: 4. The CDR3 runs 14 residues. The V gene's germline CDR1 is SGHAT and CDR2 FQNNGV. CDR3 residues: CASSYSGGPDTQYF. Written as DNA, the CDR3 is TGTGCCAGCAGCTATTCGGGGGGGCCAGATACGCAGTATTTT.

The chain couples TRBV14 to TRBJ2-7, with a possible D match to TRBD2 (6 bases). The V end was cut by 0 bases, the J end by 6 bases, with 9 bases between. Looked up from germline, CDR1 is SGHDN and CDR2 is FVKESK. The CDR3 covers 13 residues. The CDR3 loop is CASSQEAEGEQYF. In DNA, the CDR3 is TGTGCCAGCAGCCAAGAAGCGGAGGGCGAGCAGTACTTC.

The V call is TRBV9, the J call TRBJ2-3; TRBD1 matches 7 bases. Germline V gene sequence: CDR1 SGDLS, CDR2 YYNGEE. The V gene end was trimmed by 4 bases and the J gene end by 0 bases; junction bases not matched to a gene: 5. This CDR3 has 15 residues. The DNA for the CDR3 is TGTGCCAGCAGCCCCGGGACAGCAAGCACAGATACGCAGTATTTT. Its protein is CASSPGTASTDTQYF.

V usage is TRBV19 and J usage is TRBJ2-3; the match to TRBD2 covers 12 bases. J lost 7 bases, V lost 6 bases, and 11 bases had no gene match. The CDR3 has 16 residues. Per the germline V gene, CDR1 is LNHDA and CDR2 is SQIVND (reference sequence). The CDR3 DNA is TGTGCCAGTAGCACTCGGCCTAGCGGGGGGGCAAATACGCAGTATTTT. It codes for CASSTRPSGGANTQYF.

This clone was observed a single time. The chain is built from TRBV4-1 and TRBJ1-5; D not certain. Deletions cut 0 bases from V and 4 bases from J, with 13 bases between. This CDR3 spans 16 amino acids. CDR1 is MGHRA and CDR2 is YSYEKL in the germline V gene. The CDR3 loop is CASSQDRGSENQPQHF. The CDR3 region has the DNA TGCGCCAGCAGCCAAGACCGAGGCAGCGAGAATCAGCCCCAGCATTTT.

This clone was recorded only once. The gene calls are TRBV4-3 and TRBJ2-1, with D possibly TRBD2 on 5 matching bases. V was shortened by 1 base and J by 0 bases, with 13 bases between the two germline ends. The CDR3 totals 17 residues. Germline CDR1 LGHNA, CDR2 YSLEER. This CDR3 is CASSQGAPSGSYNEQFF. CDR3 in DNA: TGCGCCAGCAGCCAAGGAGCTCCAAGCGGCTCCTACAATGAGCAGTTCTTC.

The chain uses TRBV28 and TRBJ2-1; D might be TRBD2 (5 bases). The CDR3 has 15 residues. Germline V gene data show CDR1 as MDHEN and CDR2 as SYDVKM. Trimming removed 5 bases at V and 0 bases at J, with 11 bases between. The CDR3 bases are TGTGCCAGCAGTACTAGGTGGAGCTCCTACAATGAGCAGTTCTTC. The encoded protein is CASSTRWSSYNEQFF.

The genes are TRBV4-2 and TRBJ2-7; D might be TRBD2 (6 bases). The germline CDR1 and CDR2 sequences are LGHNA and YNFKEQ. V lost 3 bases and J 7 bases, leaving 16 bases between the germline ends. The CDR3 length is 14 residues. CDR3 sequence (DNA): TGTGCCAGCAGCCAGGGGGTTAGCGGTGGAGAGCAGTACTTC. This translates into CASSQGVSGGEQYF.

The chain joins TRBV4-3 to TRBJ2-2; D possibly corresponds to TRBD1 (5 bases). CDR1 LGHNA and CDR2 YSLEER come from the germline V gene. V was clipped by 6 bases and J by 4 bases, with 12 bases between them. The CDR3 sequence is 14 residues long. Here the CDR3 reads CASSQGFFTGELFF. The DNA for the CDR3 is TGCGCCAGCAGTCAGGGCTTCTTCACCGGGGAGCTGTTTTTT.

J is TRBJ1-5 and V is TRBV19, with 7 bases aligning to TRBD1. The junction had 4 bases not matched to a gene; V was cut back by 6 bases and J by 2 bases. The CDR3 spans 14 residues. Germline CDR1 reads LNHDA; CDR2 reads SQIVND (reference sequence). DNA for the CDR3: TGTGCCAGTAGGCTACAGGGGCGCAATCAGCCCCAGCATTTT. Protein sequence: CASRLQGRNQPQHF.

The CDR3 sequence is CASSHFAGGPDTQYF. CDR3 coding DNA: TGCGCCAGCAGTCATTTTGCGGGGGGGCCAGATACGCAGTATTTT. The chain is built from TRBV10-1 and TRBJ2-3, with 9 bases matching TRBD2. This CDR3 has 15 amino acids. Trimming cost V 5 bases and J 4 bases; bases outside gene matches: 7. Germline V gene lookup returns CDR1 WNHNN and CDR2 SYGVQD (reference sequence).